The 6 T cell receptor beta chains below all came from one sample that was sequenced in a study of cytomegalovirus exposure and HLA in healthy donors. The PCR employed 60 Vbeta primers together with 13 Jbeta primers. TCRdb's table, derived via immunoSEQ multiplex PCR, lists solely in-frame clones and lacks some. Among over 150,000 clones, roughly 82% were seen once, and the ten largest hold around a tenth. Sequencing used PBMCs. All receptors come from a man in his fifties in good health and CMV-seropositive.

V gene TRBV27 combines with J gene TRBJ2-5; 8 nucleotides line up with TRBD1. The CDR3 extends over 14 amino acids. From germline, CDR1 is MNHEY and CDR2 SMNVEV (reference sequence). V lost 7 bases and J lost 1; bases outside the gene matches: 5. For the CDR3, the DNA is TGTGCCAGCACCGCTGGACAGGGCCAAGAGACCCAGTACTTC. Its translation: CASTAGQGQETQYF.

The chain joins TRBV6-1 to TRBJ1-1; D unresolved. V shed 7 bases and J shed 6 bases, with 15 bases lying between them. The V gene's germline CDR1 is MNHNS and CDR2 SASEGT. CDR3 size: 13 residues. The CDR3 DNA sequence: TGTGCCAGCAACAGCCCCTCGGGAGCTGAAGCTTTCTTT. This gives the protein CASNSPSGAEAFF.

The chain carries TRBV5-1 and TRBJ2-6, with TRBD1 as a possible D gene (5 bases). Trimming left V 3 bases short and J 0 bases short, with 7 bases between. CDR3 length: 15 residues. Germline assignment: CDR1 SGHRS and CDR2 YFSETQ. Written as DNA, the CDR3 is TGCGCCAGCAGCTCAGACAGCTCTGGGGCCAACGTCCTGACTTTC. This gives the protein CASSSDSSGANVLTF.

This clone was counted once. The chain couples TRBV10-3 to TRBJ1-3; tentatively, D is TRBD1 (6 bases). Germline assignment: CDR1 ENHRY and CDR2 SYGVKD. The CDR3 is made up of 14 amino acids. In nucleotides, the CDR3 is TGTGTCCAGCTTAGGGGGTGGACTGGAAACACCATATATTTT. Encoded protein: CVQLRGWTGNTIYF.

The chain recombines TRBV30 with TRBJ1-2, with no clear D. The CDR3 loop spans 13 amino acids. Trimming removed 1 base from V and 8 bases from J, with 14 bases in between. Germline CDR1 GTSNPN, CDR2 SVGIG (reference sequence). The CDR3 bases are TGTGCCTGGAGTGCCGGACGGGGATTAGGCTACACCTTC. Amino acids: CAWSAGRGLGYTF.

This chain joins TRBV7-2 and TRBJ2-3; 8 positions match TRBD1. This CDR3 contains 16 residues. V shed 5 bases and J 0 bases; nucleotides not matched to a gene: 7. Germline values: CDR1 SGHTA, CDR2 FQGNSA. CDR3 sequence: CASSQDRETSTDTQYF. CDR3 in DNA: TGTGCCAGCAGCCAGGACAGGGAGACTAGCACAGATACGCAGTATTTT.